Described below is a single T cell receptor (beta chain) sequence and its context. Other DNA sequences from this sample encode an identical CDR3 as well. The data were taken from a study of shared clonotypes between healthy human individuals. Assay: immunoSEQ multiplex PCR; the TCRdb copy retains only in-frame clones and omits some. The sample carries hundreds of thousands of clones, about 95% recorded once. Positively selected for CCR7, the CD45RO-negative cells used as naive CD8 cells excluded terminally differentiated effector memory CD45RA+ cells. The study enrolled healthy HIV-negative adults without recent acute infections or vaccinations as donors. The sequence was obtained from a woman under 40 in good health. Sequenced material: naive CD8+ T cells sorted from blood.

The CDR3: CASSVGGGSTDTQYF. The DNA for the CDR3 is TGTGCCAGCAGCGTAGGAGGTGGCAGCACAGATACGCAGTATTTT. The gene calls are TRBV9 and TRBJ2-3; D unclear. Trimming shortened V by 0 bases and J by 0 bases, and 8 bases separated the two germline ends. The CDR3 consists of 15 residues. The V gene's germline CDR1 is SGDLS and CDR2 YYNGEE.